This record covers a single T cell receptor beta chain. Its antigen remains unidentified. This sample is part of a study of CD8 T cells in ankylosing spondylitis. In TCRdb, the 5' RACE reads were re-called with MiXCR into one record per CDR3 protein. The data contain hundreds of thousands of distinct CDR3 sequences, roughly 18% of them seen just once; the ten biggest clones take up over 1%. Study observations and caveats: Clones linked to disease were reported to show significant enrichment in matched ankylosing spondylitis synovial fluid. Typical of ankylosing spondylitis blood, it appeared, was a TCR beta motif of eight highly homologous variants.

This clonotype originated in a male donor with ankylosing spondylitis. Sequenced sample: blood, either unsorted or a sorted T cell fraction (not recorded which).

The CDR3 coding sequence is TGTGCCAGCAGCCGGGACCACTCCTACGAGCAGTACTTC. Translation: CASSRDHSYEQYF. This chain joins TRBV6-1 and TRBJ2-7; tentatively, D is TRBD1 or TRBD2 (5 bases each). V shed 6 bases and J shed 0 bases, with 9 bases lying between them. Germline lookup yields CDR1 MNHNS and CDR2 SASEGT. The CDR3 loop spans 13 amino acids.